This T cell receptor beta chain was obtained from a study of radiotherapy plus CTLA-4 blockade in lung cancer. Study-wide context: Disease control was seen in 31% of patients, objective responses in roughly 17%.

Germline values: CDR1 MNHEY, CDR2 SMNVEV (reference sequence). After removal of 6 bases from V and 9 bases from J, the junction contained 13 bases not matched to a gene. This CDR3 contains 17 residues. Whole-study findings and limits: In blood, TCR clones derived from the tumor expanded after radiotherapy plus ipilimumab. It was early blood T cell clone dynamics, with interferon-beta, that reportedly best predicted response.

As to this clone: What it recognizes is unknown.

TCRdb keeps only in-frame clones here, not all; method: immunoSEQ multiplex PCR. The sample consists of about 49,000 clones, roughly 84% of them appearing once. The gene calls are TRBV27 and TRBJ2-6; 11 bases align to TRBD1. The sample here was peripheral blood, taken from a patient treated with radiotherapy plus ipilimumab. The clonotype comes from a human donor with non-small cell lung cancer whose response to radiotherapy plus ipilimumab could not be evaluated. CDR3 sequence (DNA): TGTGCCAGCAGCCCGGGACAGGGGGAATCTCTGGACAACGTCCTGACTTTC. Its translation: CASSPGQGESLDNVLTF.